The 5 T cell receptor beta chains in this list originate from one sample, sequenced in a study of CD8+ T cells in alopecia areata. Extracted from the samples, RNA was reverse transcribed into cDNA to serve as the sequencing template. Profiling relied on immunoSEQ multiplex PCR, and the TCRdb table lists in-frame clones only, not all of them. The repertoire holds 100,000 to 150,000 clones, with roughly three fifths as singletons. Sequenced here: CD4+ T cells sorted from blood, sampled at week 0. The receptors were sampled from a human donor with alopecia areata.

The chain recombines TRBV6-1 with TRBJ2-2; D is ambiguous. The CDR3 loop spans 15 amino acids. Per the germline V gene, CDR1 is MNHNS and CDR2 is SASEGT. V was shortened by 4 bases and J by 5 bases, with 14 bases between the two germline ends. Written as DNA, the CDR3 is TGTGCCAGCAGTGTCCGACTCCTTGGGACCGGGGAGCTGTTTTTT. This codes for CASSVRLLGTGELFF.

The chain links TRBV5-1 to TRBJ2-1; D remains ambiguous. Between the trimmed V and J ends, which lost 4 bases and 8 bases, there was a span of 10 bases. The CDR3 extends over 12 amino acids. CDR1 is SGHRS and CDR2 is YFSETQ in the germline V gene. The CDR3 DNA sequence: TGCGCCAGCAGCCCGGACCAGGATGAGCAGTTCTTC. Translating it yields CASSPDQDEQFF. The full variable domain, completed using reference TRBV5-1 and TRBJ2-1, is KAGVTQTPRYLIKTRGQQVTLSCSPISGHRSVSWYQQTPGQGLQFLFEYFSETQRNKGNFPGRFSGRQFSNSRSEMNVSTLELGDSALYLCASSPDQDEQFFGPGTRLTVL.

CDR3 amino acids: CASSQRTSGRVFNEQFF. The CDR3 DNA sequence: TGCGCCAGCAGCCAACGGACTAGCGGGAGGGTTTTTAATGAGCAGTTCTTC. The chain links TRBV4-3 to TRBJ2-1; 15 bases match TRBD2. The CDR3 consists of 17 residues. Germline values: CDR1 LGHNA, CDR2 YSLEER. V lost 2 bases, J lost 7 bases, and 6 bases stayed unmatched.

This clone was counted between two and nine times. This chain uses TRBV30 with TRBJ2-5, with D possibly TRBD2 on 5 matching bases. Per germline, CDR1 GTSNPN and CDR2 SVGIG (reference sequence). Trimming cost V 0 bases and J 3 bases, with 8 bases left between them. The CDR3 is made up of 13 amino acids. The CDR3 loop is CAWSVLGEETQYF. The CDR3, as DNA: TGTGCCTGGAGTGTACTCGGGGAAGAGACCCAGTACTTC.

The chain joins TRBV10-2 to TRBJ2-5, with TRBD2 as a possible D gene (5 bases). CDR3 size: 12 residues. CDR1 is WSHSY and CDR2 is SAAADI in the germline V gene. The ends were cut back, 5 bases at V and 7 bases at J, with 11 bases in the middle. For the CDR3, the DNA is TGCGCCAGCAGTTCGACTGGAGGGACCCAGTACTTC. Translated, it gives CASSSTGGTQYF.